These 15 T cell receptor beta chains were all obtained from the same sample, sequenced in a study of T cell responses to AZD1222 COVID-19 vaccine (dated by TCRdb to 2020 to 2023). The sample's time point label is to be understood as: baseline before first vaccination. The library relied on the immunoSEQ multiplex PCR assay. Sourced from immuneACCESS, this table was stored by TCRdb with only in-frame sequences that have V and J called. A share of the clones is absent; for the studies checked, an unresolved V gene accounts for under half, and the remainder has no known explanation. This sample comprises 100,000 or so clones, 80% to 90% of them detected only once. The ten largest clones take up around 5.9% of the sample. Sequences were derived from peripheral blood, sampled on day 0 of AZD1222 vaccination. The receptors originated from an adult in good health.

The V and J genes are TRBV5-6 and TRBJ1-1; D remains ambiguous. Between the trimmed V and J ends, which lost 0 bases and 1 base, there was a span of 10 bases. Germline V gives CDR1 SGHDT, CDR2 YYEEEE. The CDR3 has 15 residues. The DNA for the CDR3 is TGTGCCAGCAGCTTGGCCCCGGGATCGAACACTGAAGCTTTCTTT. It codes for CASSLAPGSNTEAFF.

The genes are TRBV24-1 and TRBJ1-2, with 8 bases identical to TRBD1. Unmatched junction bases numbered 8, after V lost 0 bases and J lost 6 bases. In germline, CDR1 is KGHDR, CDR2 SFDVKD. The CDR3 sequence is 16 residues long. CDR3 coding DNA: TGTGCCACCAGTGATTTGCGCCAGGGGGCAAAGGATGGCTACACCTTC. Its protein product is CATSDLRQGAKDGYTF.

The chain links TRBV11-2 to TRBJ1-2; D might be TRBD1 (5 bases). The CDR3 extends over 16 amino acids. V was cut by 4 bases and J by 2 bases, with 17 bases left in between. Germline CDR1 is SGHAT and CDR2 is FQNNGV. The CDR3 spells CASSSTEAGSNYGYTF. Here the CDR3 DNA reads TGTGCCAGCAGCTCCACCGAGGCAGGGAGCAACTATGGCTACACCTTC.

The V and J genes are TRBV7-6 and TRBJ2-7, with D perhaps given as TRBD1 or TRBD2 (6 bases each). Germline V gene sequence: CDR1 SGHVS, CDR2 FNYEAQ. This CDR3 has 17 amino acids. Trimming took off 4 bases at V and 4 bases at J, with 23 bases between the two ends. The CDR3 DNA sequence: TGTGCCAGCAGCTCGATGGCGCCGGGAGTACAGGGTTACGAGCAGTACTTC. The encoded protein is CASSSMAPGVQGYEQYF.

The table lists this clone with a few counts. CDR3 residues: CASSAGQGASPLHF. The CDR3 DNA follows: TGTGCCAGCAGCGCAGGACAGGGTGCTTCACCCCTCCACTTT. The chain joins TRBV27 to TRBJ1-6; 8 bases agree with TRBD1. The junction had 7 bases not matched to a gene; V was cut back by 6 bases and J by 9 bases. Germline assignment: CDR1 MNHEY and CDR2 SMNVEV (reference sequence). CDR3 length: 14 residues.

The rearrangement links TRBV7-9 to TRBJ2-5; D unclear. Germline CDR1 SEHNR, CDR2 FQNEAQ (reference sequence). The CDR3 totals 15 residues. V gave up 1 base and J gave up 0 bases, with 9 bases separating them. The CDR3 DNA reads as TGTGCCAGCAGCTTAGGGAGTTCGAACCAAGAGACCCAGTACTTC. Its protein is CASSLGSSNQETQYF.

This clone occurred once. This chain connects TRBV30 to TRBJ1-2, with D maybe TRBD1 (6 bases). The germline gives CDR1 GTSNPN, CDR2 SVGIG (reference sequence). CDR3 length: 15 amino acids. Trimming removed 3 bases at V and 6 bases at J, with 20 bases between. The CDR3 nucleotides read TGTGCCTGGAGCCCCCCCGGGGGGCGATGGGATGGCTACACCTTC. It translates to CAWSPPGGRWDGYTF.

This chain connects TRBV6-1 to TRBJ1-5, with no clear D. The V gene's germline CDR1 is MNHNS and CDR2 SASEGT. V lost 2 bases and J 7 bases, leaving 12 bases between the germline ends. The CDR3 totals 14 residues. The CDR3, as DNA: TGTGCCAGCAGTGAAAACCCTCCCGGACAGCCCCAGCATTTT. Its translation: CASSENPPGQPQHF.

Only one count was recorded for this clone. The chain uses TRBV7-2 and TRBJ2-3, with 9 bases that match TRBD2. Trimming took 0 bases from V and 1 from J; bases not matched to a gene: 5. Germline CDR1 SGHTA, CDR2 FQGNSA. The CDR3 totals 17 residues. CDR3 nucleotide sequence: TGTGCCAGCAGCTTAGCCGGAGCGGGGGGAGGCACAGATACGCAGTATTTT. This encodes CASSLAGAGGGTDTQYF.

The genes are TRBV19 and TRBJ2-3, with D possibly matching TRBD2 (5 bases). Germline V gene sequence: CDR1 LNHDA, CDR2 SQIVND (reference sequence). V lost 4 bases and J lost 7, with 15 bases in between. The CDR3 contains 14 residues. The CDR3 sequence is CASSREFDSNTQYF. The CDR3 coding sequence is TGTGCCAGTAGTAGGGAGTTTGACTCCAATACGCAGTATTTT.

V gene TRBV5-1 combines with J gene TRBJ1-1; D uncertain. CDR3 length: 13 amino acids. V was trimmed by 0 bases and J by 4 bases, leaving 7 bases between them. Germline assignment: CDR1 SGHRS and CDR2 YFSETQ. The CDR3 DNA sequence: TGCGCCAGCAGCTTGGGCGTGGGCACTGAAGCTTTCTTT. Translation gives CASSLGVGTEAFF. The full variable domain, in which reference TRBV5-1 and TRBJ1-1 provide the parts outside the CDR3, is KAGVTQTPRYLIKTRGQQVTLSCSPISGHRSVSWYQQTPGQGLQFLFEYFSETQRNKGNFPGRFSGRQFSNSRSEMNVSTLELGDSALYLCASSLGVGTEAFFGQGTRLTVV.

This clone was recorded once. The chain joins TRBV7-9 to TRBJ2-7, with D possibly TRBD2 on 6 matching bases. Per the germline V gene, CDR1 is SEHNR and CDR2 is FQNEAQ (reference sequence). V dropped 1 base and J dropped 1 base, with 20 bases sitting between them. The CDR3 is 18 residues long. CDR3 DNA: TGTGCCAGCAGCTTAGGGCGGGGCTTATTGGTTGGTTCCTACGAGCAGTACTTC. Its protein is CASSLGRGLLVGSYEQYF.

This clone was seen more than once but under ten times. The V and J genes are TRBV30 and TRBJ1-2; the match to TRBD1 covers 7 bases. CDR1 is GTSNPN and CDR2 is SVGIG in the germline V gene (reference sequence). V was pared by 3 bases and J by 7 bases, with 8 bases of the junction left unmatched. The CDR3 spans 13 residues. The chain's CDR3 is CAWSHRQGPGYTF. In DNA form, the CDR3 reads TGTGCCTGGAGCCACCGACAGGGTCCTGGCTACACCTTC.

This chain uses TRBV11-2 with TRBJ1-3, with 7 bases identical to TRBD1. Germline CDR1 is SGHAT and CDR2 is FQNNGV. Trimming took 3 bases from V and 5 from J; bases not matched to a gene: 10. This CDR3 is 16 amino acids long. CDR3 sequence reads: CASSLGGTALRNTIYF. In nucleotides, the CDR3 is TGTGCCAGCAGCTTGGGCGGGACAGCCTTGAGAAACACCATATATTTT.

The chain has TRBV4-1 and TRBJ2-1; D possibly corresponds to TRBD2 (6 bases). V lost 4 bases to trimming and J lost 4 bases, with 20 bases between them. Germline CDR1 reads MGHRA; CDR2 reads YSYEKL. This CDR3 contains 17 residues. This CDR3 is CASSLRSSSATYNEQFF. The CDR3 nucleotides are TGCGCCAGCAGCCTAAGGTCGTCTAGCGCTACATACAATGAGCAGTTCTTC.